The source of this T cell receptor beta chain is a study of shared clonotypes between healthy human individuals. Findings and caveats of the study: A few donors had around 5% of their naive CD4 clonotypes in common.

The CDR3 contains 11 residues. Per the germline V gene, CDR1 is SGHAT and CDR2 is FQNNGV. TCRdb's table, derived via immunoSEQ multiplex PCR, lists solely in-frame clones and lacks some. This table has approximately 1.5 million clones, 95% to 99% appearing once. On this clone itself: Its antigen is not known. One end of the junction is discordant with germline, which a read error may explain.

V usage is TRBV11-2 and J usage is TRBJ2-7; D is undetermined. The sample consisted of naive CD4+ T cells sorted from blood. As to subset: CD45RA+ positively selected. This clonotype was sampled from a man younger than 40 in good health. The CDR3 coding sequence is TGTGCCAGCAGCTTAGGGGCTCGGCCCTTCTTC. Residues: CASSLGARPFF.